A single sample gave rise to the 32 T cell receptor beta chains below, sequenced in a study of blood T cell repertoires in COVID-19. Sequencing was performed with immunoSEQ multiplex PCR; in TCRdb, only in-frame clones are kept and a portion is missing. The table has 93,000 or so clones, 70% to 90% seen once; the top ten hold 3% to 3.5%. The specimen was peripheral blood. These receptors all stem from a man aged 45-60 years in a cohort sampled during active COVID-19.

This clone was picked up one time. The chain joins TRBV7-8 to TRBJ2-2; TRBD1 matches at 11 bases. V trimming: 6 bases; J trimming: 6 bases; junction bases outside the gene matches: 3. Germline V gene sequence: CDR1 SGHVS, CDR2 FQNEAQ. The CDR3 has 14 residues. The CDR3 DNA is TGTGCCAGCAGGGACAGGGGGCCCCCCGGGGAGCTGTTTTTT. It yields the protein CASRDRGPPGELFF. The whole variable domain, filled in from reference TRBV7-8 and TRBJ2-2, reads GAGVSQSPRYKVAKRGQDVALRCDPISGHVSLFWYQQALGQGPEFLTYFQNEAQLDKSGLPSDRFFAERPEGSVSTLKIQRTQQEDSAVYLCASRDRGPPGELFFGEGSRLTVL.

CDR3 in DNA: TGTGCCAGTAGTATAGTACGGGGAGAGAATGAGCAGTTCTTC. The encoded protein is CASSIVRGENEQFF. V gene TRBV19 combines with J gene TRBJ2-1, with D possibly matching TRBD2 (5 bases). The CDR3 contains 14 residues. The V gene's germline CDR1 is LNHDA and CDR2 SQIVND (reference sequence). Between the trimmed V and J ends, which lost 1 base and 7 bases, there was a span of 11 bases.

The chain couples TRBV7-9 to TRBJ1-5, with TRBD1 matching over 7 bases. This CDR3 contains 16 residues. V dropped 5 bases and J dropped 0; count of bases not matched to a gene: 7. Germline CDR1 SEHNR, CDR2 FQNEAQ (reference sequence). CDR3 DNA sequence: TGTGCCAGCAGCCGCGCAGGGGGAGATAGCAATCAGCCCCAGCATTTT. This sequence encodes CASSRAGGDSNQPQHF.

The chain combines TRBV4-3 with TRBJ2-1; D uncertain. Germline V gene lookup returns CDR1 LGHNA and CDR2 YSLEER. With 4 bases removed from V and 4 bases from J, the gap between germline ends came to 14 bases. This CDR3 has 15 amino acids. CDR3 amino acids: CASSLSIDMYNEQFF. CDR3 bases: TGCGCCAGCAGCCTCAGCATAGACATGTACAATGAGCAGTTCTTC.

V is TRBV2 and J is TRBJ1-1; 7 nucleotides agree with TRBD1. The germline gives CDR1 SNHLY, CDR2 FYNNEI. There are 13 residues in the CDR3. With V trimmed by 8 bases and J by 0 bases, 3 bases remained unmatched. This CDR3 is CASRDSLNTEAFF. CDR3 nucleotides: TGTGCCAGCCGGGACAGCCTGAACACTGAAGCTTTCTTT.

The rearrangement links TRBV7-9 to TRBJ1-4, with a tentative D call TRBD1 (6 bases). In germline, CDR1 is SEHNR, CDR2 FQNEAQ (reference sequence). Trimming took off 0 bases at V and 7 bases at J, with 9 bases between the two ends. The CDR3 is made up of 14 amino acids. This CDR3 is CASSLAQGSEKLFF. CDR3 bases: TGTGCCAGCAGCTTAGCGCAGGGGTCTGAAAAACTGTTTTTT.

The chain joins TRBV19 to TRBJ2-3; 14 nucleotides align to TRBD2. The CDR3 loop spans 19 amino acids. V trimming: 1 base; J trimming: 8 bases; junction bases outside the gene matches: 14. Germline CDR1 LNHDA, CDR2 SQIVND (reference sequence). The CDR3 here is CASSIGAELGLAGAGTQYF. CDR3 sequence (DNA): TGTGCCAGTAGTATAGGGGCGGAACTGGGACTAGCGGGGGCTGGTACGCAGTATTTT.

V usage is TRBV7-8 and J usage is TRBJ1-1; D perhaps matches TRBD1 (5 bases). This CDR3 contains 16 residues. V dropped 5 bases and J dropped 3 bases, with 19 bases sitting between them. The V gene's germline CDR1 is SGHVS and CDR2 FQNEAQ. The CDR3 nucleotides are TGTGCCAGCAGCCAGGGTCGCGGACTGGGGTACACTGAAGCTTTCTTT. This codes for CASSQGRGLGYTEAFF.

The CDR3 loop reads CASRPSFGGYTF. The CDR3 nucleotides read TGTGCCAGCAGGCCCTCTTTCGGTGGCTACACCTTC. The V call is TRBV6-5, the J call TRBJ1-2; D not certain. The V gene lost 6 bases and the J gene lost 7 bases, with 12 bases spanning the gap. Germline assignment: CDR1 MNHEY and CDR2 SVGAGI. The CDR3 runs to 12 residues.

The chain joins TRBV7-8 to TRBJ1-1, with D perhaps TRBD1 (5 bases). CDR3 size: 14 residues. Germline lookup yields CDR1 SGHVS and CDR2 FQNEAQ. V was shortened by 2 bases and J by 7 bases, with 14 bases between the two germline ends. The CDR3 sequence is CASSLRQGWSEAFF. The CDR3 nucleotides are TGTGCCAGCAGCTTACGGCAGGGATGGAGTGAAGCTTTCTTT. Full variable domain (missing parts from reference TRBV7-8 and TRBJ1-1): GAGVSQSPRYKVAKRGQDVALRCDPISGHVSLFWYQQALGQGPEFLTYFQNEAQLDKSGLPSDRFFAERPEGSVSTLKIQRTQQEDSAVYLCASSLRQGWSEAFFGQGTRLTVV.

DNA for the CDR3: TGTGCCACTTCGGACGGGGAGTTCTATGGCTACACCTTC. Protein product: CATSDGEFYGYTF. The rearrangement joins TRBV24-1 to TRBJ1-2; D not resolved. Between the trimmed V and J ends, which lost 10 bases and 4 bases, there was a span of 15 bases. CDR3 length: 13 amino acids. The germline V gene encodes CDR1 KGHDR and CDR2 SFDVKD.

J is TRBJ2-3 and V is TRBV19; the match to TRBD1 covers 7 bases. CDR1 is LNHDA and CDR2 is SQIVND in the germline V gene (reference sequence). V was clipped by 4 bases and J by 2 bases; unmatched bases: 3. The CDR3 extends over 14 amino acids. CDR3 bases: TGTGCCAGTAGTACTACAGGGGTCACAGATACGCAGTATTTT. This gives the protein CASSTTGVTDTQYF.

This chain links TRBV7-3 with TRBJ2-1, with D perhaps matching TRBD1 (5 bases). This CDR3 is 16 amino acids long. The germline gives CDR1 SGHTA, CDR2 FQGTGA. V lost 5 bases and J 4 bases, leaving 18 bases between the germline ends. The CDR3 loop reads CASSLFGQGSYNEQFF. CDR3 bases: TGTGCCAGCAGCCTATTCGGGCAGGGTTCTTACAATGAGCAGTTCTTC. Based on the CDR3 plus reference TRBV7-3 and TRBJ2-1, the full variable domain is GAGVSQTPSNKVTEKGKYVELRCDPISGHTALYWYRQSLGQGPEFLIYFQGTGAADDSGLPNDRFFAVRPEGSVSTLKIQRTERGDSAVYLCASSLFGQGSYNEQFFGPGTRLTVL.

The genes are TRBV11-2 and TRBJ2-7; D perhaps matches TRBD2 (6 bases). This CDR3 is built from 17 residues. Trimming cost V 1 base and J 4 bases, with 20 bases left between them. Germline assignment: CDR1 SGHAT and CDR2 FQNNGV. The CDR3 region is CASSLVPEGGNVYEQYF. For the CDR3, the DNA is TGTGCCAGCAGCTTAGTCCCGGAGGGCGGAAACGTTTACGAGCAGTACTTC. The full variable domain, completed using reference TRBV11-2 and TRBJ2-7, is EAGVAQSPRYKIIEKRQSVAFWCNPISGHATLYWYQQILGQGPKLLIQFQNNGVVDDSQLPKDRFSAERLKGVDSTLKIQPAKLEDSAVYLCASSLVPEGGNVYEQYFGPGTRLTVT.

CDR3 in amino acids: CASRGGSYEQYF. For the CDR3, the DNA is TGTGCCAGCCGGGGGGGTTCCTACGAGCAGTACTTC. The V gene is TRBV7-9, the J gene TRBJ2-7; 8 bases match TRBD2. J gave up 1 base and V 8 bases, and 1 base lay outside the gene matches. This CDR3 region has 12 residues. Germline V gives CDR1 SEHNR, CDR2 FQNEAQ (reference sequence). The full variable domain, rest sourced from reference TRBV7-9 and TRBJ2-7, is DTGVSQNPRHKITKRGQNVTFRCDPISEHNRLYWYRQTLGQGPEFLTYFQNEAQLEKSRLLSDRFSAERPKGSFSTLEIQRTEQGDSAMYLCASRGGSYEQYFGPGTRLTVT.

CDR3 sequence: CASSQLAGGSTDTQYF. CDR3 nucleotide sequence: TGTGCCAGCTCTCAACTAGCGGGGGGAAGCACAGATACGCAGTATTTT. The rearrangement joins TRBV18 to TRBJ2-3, with 12 positions matching TRBD2. J lost 0 bases, V lost 6 bases, and 4 bases had no gene match. The germline V gene has CDR1 KGHSH and CDR2 LQKENI. The CDR3 has 16 residues.

This chain links TRBV9 with TRBJ2-5; D perhaps matches TRBD2 (5 bases). Germline lookup yields CDR1 SGDLS and CDR2 YYNGEE. This CDR3 spans 13 amino acids. Trimming took off 0 bases at V and 4 bases at J, with 7 bases between the two ends. CDR3 DNA sequence: TGTGCCAGCAGCGTAGGGCTAGCAGAGACCCAGTACTTC. Amino acids: CASSVGLAETQYF.

This chain uses TRBV5-5 with TRBJ2-7, with 15 bases identical to TRBD2. The V gene's germline CDR1 is SGHKS and CDR2 YYEKEE (reference sequence). The CDR3 totals 16 residues. The V segment lost 4 bases and the J segment 3 bases; nucleotides outside the gene matches: 5. The CDR3 spells CASSPGLAGGYYEQYF. The CDR3 bases are TGTGCCAGCAGCCCGGGACTAGCGGGGGGATACTACGAGCAGTACTTC.

The chain recombines TRBV5-8 with TRBJ1-5; D is possibly TRBD1 (5 bases). CDR3 length: 15 residues. The germline gives CDR1 SGHTS, CDR2 YDEGEE. V was pared by 4 bases and J by 7 bases, with 18 bases between. In nucleotides, the CDR3 is TGTGCCAGCAGCACTTCCAGGGTGCTGGGGCAGCCCCAGCATTTT. Translating gives CASSTSRVLGQPQHF.

The rearrangement links TRBV29-1 to TRBJ2-5, with D hard to call. The CDR3 length is 12 residues. V lost 8 bases to trimming and J lost 1 base, with 11 bases between them. Germline lookup yields CDR1 SQVTM and CDR2 ANQGSEA. The CDR3 coding sequence is TGCAGCTCCGCCAGCGCCCAAGAGACCCAGTACTTC. It encodes CSSASAQETQYF.

This clone was found a few times. The chain employs TRBV11-3 and TRBJ1-6; 9 bases fit TRBD1. Germline values: CDR1 SGHNT, CDR2 YENEEA. V was clipped by 7 bases and J by 1 base; unmatched bases: 5. The CDR3 extends over 16 amino acids. CDR3 residues: CASKKDRGSYNSPLHF. CDR3 nucleotide sequence: TGTGCCAGCAAAAAGGACAGGGGTTCCTATAATTCACCCCTCCACTTT.

This clone occurred a few times. J is TRBJ1-6 and V is TRBV4-2; D not certain. CDR1 LGHNA and CDR2 YNFKEQ come from the germline V gene. V lost 1 base, J lost 5 bases, and 6 bases lay in between. The CDR3 sequence is 14 residues long. The chain's CDR3 is CASSQGQNNSPLHF. CDR3 nucleotides: TGTGCCAGCAGCCAAGGACAAAATAATTCACCCCTCCACTTT.

The chain has TRBV18 and TRBJ1-3; D gene unclear. The germline V gene has CDR1 KGHSH and CDR2 LQKENI. Trimming cost V 3 bases and J 0 bases, with 15 bases left between them. This CDR3 region has 17 residues. Written as DNA, the CDR3 is TGTGCCAGCTCACCTAGATTATTAGAGAGCTCTGGAAACACCATATATTTT. It codes for CASSPRLLESSGNTIYF. Full variable domain (outside the CDR3, taken from reference TRBV18 and TRBJ1-3): NAGVMQNPRHLVRRRGQEARLRCSPMKGHSHVYWYRQLPEEGLKFMVYLQKENIIDESGMPKERFSAEFPKEGPSILRIQQVVRGDSAAYFCASSPRLLESSGNTIYFGEGSWLTVV.

The chain carries TRBV6-5 and TRBJ2-1; maybe TRBD2 (7 bases). Trimming took 0 bases from V and 10 from J, leaving 19 bases between them. The CDR3 loop spans 16 amino acids. CDR1 MNHEY and CDR2 SVGAGI come from the germline V gene. CDR3 DNA: TGTGCCAGCAGTTACTCGGTCCTTGGGGGGGCGGGGGAGCAGTTCTTC. This sequence encodes CASSYSVLGGAGEQFF.

V is TRBV5-1 and J is TRBJ2-1, with 7 positions matching TRBD2. The CDR3 is 17 residues long. Germline assignment: CDR1 SGHRS and CDR2 YFSETQ. Trimming removed 0 bases from V and 0 bases from J; junction bases left unmatched: 6. As DNA, the CDR3 is TGCGCCAGCAGCTTGGCTACGACTAGCCGCTCCTACAATGAGCAGTTCTTC. Protein: CASSLATTSRSYNEQFF.

This sequence joins TRBV6-1 and TRBJ2-7; possible D gene TRBD2, 6 bases. Trimming pared 1 base from V and 2 bases from J, leaving 9 bases between. This CDR3 comprises 14 residues. CDR1 is MNHNS, CDR2 SASEGT, per germline. As DNA, the CDR3 is TGTGCCAGCAGTGAAGGATGGGGGGCCTACGAGCAGTACGTC. Its protein is CASSEGWGAYEQYV.

This chain uses TRBV9 with TRBJ2-2, with D possibly TRBD2 on 5 matching bases. The V gene lost 3 bases and the J gene lost 1 base, with 10 bases spanning the gap. The CDR3 covers 15 residues. The germline V gene has CDR1 SGDLS and CDR2 YYNGEE. The CDR3 sequence is CASSEAARNTGELFF. CDR3 coding DNA: TGTGCCAGCAGCGAAGCGGCTCGGAACACCGGGGAGCTGTTTTTT.

This rearrangement joins TRBV6-5 to TRBJ2-7, with a tentative D call TRBD2 (6 bases). Germline CDR1 and CDR2: MNHEY and SVGAGI. With 6 bases removed from V and 0 bases from J, the gap between germline ends came to 12 bases. This CDR3 region has 14 residues. The CDR3 DNA reads TGTGCCAGCAGCCGGGACTTGAGCTCCTACGAGCAGTACGTC. The encoded protein is CASSRDLSSYEQYV.

This clone was counted only a few times. The chain joins TRBV21-1 to TRBJ2-7; the D call TRBD1 from the table was never checked on the DNA. TRBV21-1 has pseudogene status. The CDR3 runs 10 residues. The CDR3 loop reads CASTRDEQYV. The DNA of the CDR3 is TGTGCCAGCACCAGGGACGAGCAGTACGTC.

The chain links TRBV5-1 to TRBJ1-1, with a tentative D call TRBD1 (5 bases). CDR3 length: 21 amino acids. The germline V gene encodes CDR1 SGHRS and CDR2 YFSETQ. The V gene lost 0 bases and the J gene lost 4 bases, with 31 bases spanning the gap. The CDR3 nucleotides read TGCGCCAGCAGCTTGGAGCCCAAACCGCGGGAGGCTGGAGTTGGGGGCACTGAAGCTTTCTTT. Translation: CASSLEPKPREAGVGGTEAFF.

CDR3 protein: CASSLQGSGYTF. The CDR3 DNA is TGTGCCAGCAGTTTGCAGGGTAGCGGCTACACCTTC. The chain employs TRBV28 and TRBJ1-2; D is perhaps TRBD1 (5 bases). Germline V lookup: CDR1 MDHEN, CDR2 SYDVKM. The ends were cut back, 3 bases at V and 8 bases at J, with 10 bases in the middle. The CDR3 contains 12 residues.

The V call is TRBV7-2, the J call TRBJ2-4, with TRBD1 matching 8 bases. The CDR3 runs 15 residues. Germline V CDR1 and CDR2: SGHTA, FQGNSA. The trim removed 1 base at V and 6 bases at J, leaving 5 bases unmatched. The CDR3 coding sequence is TGTGCCAGCAGCTTAGAGCCAGGGACAGGAAACATTCAGTACTTC. Its protein is CASSLEPGTGNIQYF.